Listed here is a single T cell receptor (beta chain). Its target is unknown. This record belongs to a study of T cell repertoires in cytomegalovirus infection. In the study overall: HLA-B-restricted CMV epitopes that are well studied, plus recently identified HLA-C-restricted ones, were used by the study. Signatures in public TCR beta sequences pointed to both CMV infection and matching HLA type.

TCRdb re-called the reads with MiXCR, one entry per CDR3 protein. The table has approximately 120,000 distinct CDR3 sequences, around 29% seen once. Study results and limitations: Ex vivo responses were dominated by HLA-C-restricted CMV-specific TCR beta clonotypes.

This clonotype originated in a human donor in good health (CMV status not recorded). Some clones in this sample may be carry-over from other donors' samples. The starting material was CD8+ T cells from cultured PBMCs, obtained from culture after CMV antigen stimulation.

The DNA for the CDR3 is TGCAGTGCTGGGGGGGCGGGCTCGCCTAATCAGTTCTTC. Its protein product is CSAGGAGSPNQFF. The chain combines TRBV20-1 with TRBJ2-1; tentative D call: TRBD2 (7 bases). The CDR3 is 13 residues long. Germline lookup yields CDR1 DFQATT and CDR2 SNEGSKA (reference sequence). V lost 5 bases, J lost 13 bases, and 21 bases lay in between.